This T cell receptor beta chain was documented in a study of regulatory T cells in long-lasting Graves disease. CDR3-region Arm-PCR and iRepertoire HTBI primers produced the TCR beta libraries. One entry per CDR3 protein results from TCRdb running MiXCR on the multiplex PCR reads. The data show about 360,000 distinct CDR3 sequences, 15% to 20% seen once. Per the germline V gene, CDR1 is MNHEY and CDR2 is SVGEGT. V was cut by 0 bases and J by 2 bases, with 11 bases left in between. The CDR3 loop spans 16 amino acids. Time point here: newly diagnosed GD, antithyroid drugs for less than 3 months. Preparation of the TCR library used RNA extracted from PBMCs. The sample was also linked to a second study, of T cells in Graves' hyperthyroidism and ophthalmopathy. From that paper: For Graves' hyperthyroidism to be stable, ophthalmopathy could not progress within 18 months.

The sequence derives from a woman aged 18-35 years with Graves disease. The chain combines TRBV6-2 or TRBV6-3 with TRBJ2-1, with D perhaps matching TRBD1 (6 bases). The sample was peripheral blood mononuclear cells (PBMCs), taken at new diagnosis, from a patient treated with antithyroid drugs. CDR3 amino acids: CASSYSAGAAYNEQFF. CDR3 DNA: TGTGCCAGCAGTTACTCAGCAGGGGCCGCCTACAATGAGCAGTTCTTC.